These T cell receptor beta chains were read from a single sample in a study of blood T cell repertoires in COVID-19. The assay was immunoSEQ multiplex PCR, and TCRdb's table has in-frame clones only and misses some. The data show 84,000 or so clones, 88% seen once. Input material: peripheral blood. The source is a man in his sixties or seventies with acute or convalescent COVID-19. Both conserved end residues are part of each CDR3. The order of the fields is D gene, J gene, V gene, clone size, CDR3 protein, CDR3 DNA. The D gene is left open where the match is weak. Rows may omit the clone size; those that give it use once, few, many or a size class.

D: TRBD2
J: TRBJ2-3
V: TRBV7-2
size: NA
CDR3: CASSFGRALSDTQYF
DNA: TGTGCCAGCAGCTTCGGGAGGGCCTTATCAGATACGCAGTATTTT

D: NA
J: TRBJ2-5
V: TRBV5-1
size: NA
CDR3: CASNTGQETQYF
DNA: TGCGCCAGCAATACAGGCCAAGAGACCCAGTACTTC

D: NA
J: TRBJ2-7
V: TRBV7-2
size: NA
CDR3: CASSQGHQTYEQYF
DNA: TGTGCCAGCAGCCAGGGGCATCAAACCTACGAGCAGTACTTC

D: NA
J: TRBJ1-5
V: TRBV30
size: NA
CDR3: CAWSTDQRVGNQPQHF
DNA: TGTGCCTGGAGTACTGATCAGAGGGTGGGCAATCAGCCCCAGCATTTT

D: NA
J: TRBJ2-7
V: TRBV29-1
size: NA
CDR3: CSASDSTYEQYF
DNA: TGCAGCGCTTCGGACAGTACCTACGAGCAGTACTTC

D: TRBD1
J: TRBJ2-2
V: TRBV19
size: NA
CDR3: CASQQGAVYTGELFF
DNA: TGTGCCAGTCAACAGGGGGCCGTATACACCGGGGAGCTGTTTTTT

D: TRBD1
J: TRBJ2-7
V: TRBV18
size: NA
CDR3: CASSLDRTSYEQYF
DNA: TGTGCCAGCTCACTGGACAGGACCTCCTACGAGCAGTACTTC

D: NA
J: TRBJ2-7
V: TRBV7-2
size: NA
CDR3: CASSLRRALSYEQYF
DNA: TGTGCCAGCAGCCTACGGAGGGCCCTCAGCTACGAGCAGTACTTC

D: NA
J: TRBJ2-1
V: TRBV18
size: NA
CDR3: CASSPRRDVEQFF
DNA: TGTGCCAGCTCACCACGGAGGGACGTGGAGCAGTTCTTC

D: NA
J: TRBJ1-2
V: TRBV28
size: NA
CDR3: CASSLLEGWGYTF
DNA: TGTGCCAGCAGTTTATTGGAGGGATGGGGCTACACCTTC

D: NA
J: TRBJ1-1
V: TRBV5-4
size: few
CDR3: CASTPSGALNTEAFF
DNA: TGTGCCAGCACCCCCTCCGGTGCGCTGAACACTGAAGCTTTCTTT

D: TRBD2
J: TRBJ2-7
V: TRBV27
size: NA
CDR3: CASSLSSGRGYEQYF
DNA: TGTGCCAGCAGTTTATCTAGCGGGAGAGGCTACGAGCAGTACTTC

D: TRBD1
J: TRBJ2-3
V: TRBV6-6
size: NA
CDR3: CASGTVDTQYF
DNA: TGTGCCAGTGGGACAGTTGATACGCAGTATTTT